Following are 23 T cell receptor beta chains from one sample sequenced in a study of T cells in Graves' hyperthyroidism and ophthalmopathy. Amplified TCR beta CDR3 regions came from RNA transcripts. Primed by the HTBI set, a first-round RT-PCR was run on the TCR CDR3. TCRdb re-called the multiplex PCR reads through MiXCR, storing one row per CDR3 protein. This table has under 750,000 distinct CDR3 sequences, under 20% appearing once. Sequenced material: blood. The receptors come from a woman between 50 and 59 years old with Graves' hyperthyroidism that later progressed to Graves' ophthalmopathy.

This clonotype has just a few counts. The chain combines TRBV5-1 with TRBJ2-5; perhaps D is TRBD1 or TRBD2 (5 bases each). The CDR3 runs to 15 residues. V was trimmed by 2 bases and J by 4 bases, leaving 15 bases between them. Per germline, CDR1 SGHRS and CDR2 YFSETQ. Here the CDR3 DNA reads TGCGCCAGCAGCTTACAGGCTCATGGGGGAGAGACCCAGTACTTC. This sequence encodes CASSLQAHGGETQYF.

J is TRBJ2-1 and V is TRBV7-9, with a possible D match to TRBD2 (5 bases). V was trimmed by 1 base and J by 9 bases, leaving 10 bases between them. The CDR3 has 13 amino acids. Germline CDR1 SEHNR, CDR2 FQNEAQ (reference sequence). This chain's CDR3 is CASSLELDREQFF. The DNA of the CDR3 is TGTGCCAGCAGCTTAGAACTAGACCGTGAGCAGTTCTTC.

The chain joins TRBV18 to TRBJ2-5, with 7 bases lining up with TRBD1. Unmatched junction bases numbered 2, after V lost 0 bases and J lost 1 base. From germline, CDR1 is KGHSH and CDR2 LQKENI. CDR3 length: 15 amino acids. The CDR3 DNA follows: TGTGCCAGCTCACCACCCGACAGGGCCCAAGAGACCCAGTACTTC. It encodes CASSPPDRAQETQYF.

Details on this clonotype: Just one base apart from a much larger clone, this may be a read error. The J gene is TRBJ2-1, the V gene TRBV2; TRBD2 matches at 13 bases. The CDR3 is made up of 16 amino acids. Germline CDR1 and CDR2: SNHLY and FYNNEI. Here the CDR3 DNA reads TGTGGCAGCAGTGCCCGGACTAGCGGGGGATACAATGAGCAGTTCTTC. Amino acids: CGSSARTSGGYNEQFF.

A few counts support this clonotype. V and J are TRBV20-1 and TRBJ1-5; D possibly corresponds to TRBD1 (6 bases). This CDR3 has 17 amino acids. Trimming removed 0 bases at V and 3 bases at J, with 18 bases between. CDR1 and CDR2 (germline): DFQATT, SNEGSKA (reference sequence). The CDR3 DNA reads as TGCAGTGCTAGAGATCTTCGGCAGGGGCCCCTCAATCAGCCCCAGCATTTT. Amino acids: CSARDLRQGPLNQPQHF.

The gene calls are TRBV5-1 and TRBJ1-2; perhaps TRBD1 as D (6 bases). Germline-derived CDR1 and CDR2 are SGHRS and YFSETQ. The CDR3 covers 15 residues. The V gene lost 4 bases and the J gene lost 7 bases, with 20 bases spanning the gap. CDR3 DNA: TGCGCCAGCAGCCTGAGGGCAGGGGCGGTGAGTGGCTACACCTTC. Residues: CASSLRAGAVSGYTF. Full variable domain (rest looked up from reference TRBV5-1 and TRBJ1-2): KAGVTQTPRYLIKTRGQQVTLSCSPISGHRSVSWYQQTPGQGLQFLFEYFSETQRNKGNFPGRFSGRQFSNSRSEMNVSTLELGDSALYLCASSLRAGAVSGYTFGSGTRLTVV.

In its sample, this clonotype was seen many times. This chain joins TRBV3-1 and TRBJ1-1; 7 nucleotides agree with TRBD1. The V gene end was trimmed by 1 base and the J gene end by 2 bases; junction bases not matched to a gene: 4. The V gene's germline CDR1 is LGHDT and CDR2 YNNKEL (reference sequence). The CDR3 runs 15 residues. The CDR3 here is CASSQVGDRNTEAFF. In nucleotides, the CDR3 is TGTGCCAGCAGCCAAGTGGGGGACAGAAACACTGAAGCTTTCTTT. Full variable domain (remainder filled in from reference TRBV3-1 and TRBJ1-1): DTAVSQTPKYLVTQMGNDKSIKCEQNLGHDTMYWYKQDSKKFLKIMFSYNNKELIINETVPNRFSPKSPDKAHLNLHINSLELGDSAVYFCASSQVGDRNTEAFFGQGTRLTVV.

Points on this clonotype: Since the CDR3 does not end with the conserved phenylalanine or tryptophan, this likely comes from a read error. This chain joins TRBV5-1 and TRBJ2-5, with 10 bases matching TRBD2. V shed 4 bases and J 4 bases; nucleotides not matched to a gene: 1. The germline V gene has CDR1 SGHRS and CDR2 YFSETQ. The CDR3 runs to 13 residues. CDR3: CASSPSGGETQYS. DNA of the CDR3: TGCGCCAGCAGCCCTAGCGGGGGAGAGACCCAGTACTCC.

CDR3 amino acids: CASSLEGTATYNEQFF. The CDR3 DNA reads as TGTGCCAGCAGCTTAGAAGGGACCGCTACCTACAATGAGCAGTTCTTC. The chain is built from TRBV7-3 and TRBJ2-1; the D gene could be TRBD1 or TRBD2 (5 bases each). The CDR3 runs 16 residues. V shed 2 bases and J shed 2 bases, with 13 bases lying between them. Germline assignment: CDR1 SGHTA and CDR2 FQGTGA. Using reference TRBV7-3 and TRBJ2-1 for the parts outside the CDR3, the full variable domain is GAGVSQTPSNKVTEKGKYVELRCDPISGHTALYWYRQSLGQGPEFLIYFQGTGAADDSGLPNDRFFAVRPEGSVSTLKIQRTERGDSAVYLCASSLEGTATYNEQFFGPGTRLTVL.

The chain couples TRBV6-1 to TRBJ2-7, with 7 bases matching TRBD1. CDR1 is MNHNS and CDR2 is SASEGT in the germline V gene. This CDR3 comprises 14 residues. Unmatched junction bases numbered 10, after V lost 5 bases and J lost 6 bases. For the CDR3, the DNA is TGTGCCAGCAGTCCCTTCTACAGGGGCGTCGAGCAGTACTTC. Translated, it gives CASSPFYRGVEQYF.

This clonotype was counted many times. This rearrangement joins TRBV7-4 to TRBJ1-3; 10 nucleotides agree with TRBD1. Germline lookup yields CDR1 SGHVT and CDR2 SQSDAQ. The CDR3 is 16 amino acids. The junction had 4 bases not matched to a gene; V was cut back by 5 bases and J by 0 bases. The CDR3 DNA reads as TGTGCCAGCAGCCCCGGACAGGGGGTCTCTGGAAACACCATATATTTT. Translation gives CASSPGQGVSGNTIYF.

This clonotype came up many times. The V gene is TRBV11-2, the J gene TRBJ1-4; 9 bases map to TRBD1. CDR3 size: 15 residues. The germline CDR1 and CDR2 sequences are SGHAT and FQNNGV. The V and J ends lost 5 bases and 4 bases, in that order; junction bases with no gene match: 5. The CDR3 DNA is TGTGCCAGCAGCCGACAGGGGGGCCTTAATGAAAAACTGTTTTTT. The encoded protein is CASSRQGGLNEKLFF.

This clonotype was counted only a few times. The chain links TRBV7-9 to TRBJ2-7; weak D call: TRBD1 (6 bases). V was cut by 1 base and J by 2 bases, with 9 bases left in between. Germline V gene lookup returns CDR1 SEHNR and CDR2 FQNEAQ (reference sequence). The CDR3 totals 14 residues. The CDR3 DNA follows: TGTGCCAGCAGCTTAGTGCCAGGGGCCTACGAGCAGTACTTC. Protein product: CASSLVPGAYEQYF. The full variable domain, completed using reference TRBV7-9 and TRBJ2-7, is DTGVSQNPRHKITKRGQNVTFRCDPISEHNRLYWYRQTLGQGPEFLTYFQNEAQLEKSRLLSDRFSAERPKGSFSTLEIQRTEQGDSAMYLCASSLVPGAYEQYFGPGTRLTVT.

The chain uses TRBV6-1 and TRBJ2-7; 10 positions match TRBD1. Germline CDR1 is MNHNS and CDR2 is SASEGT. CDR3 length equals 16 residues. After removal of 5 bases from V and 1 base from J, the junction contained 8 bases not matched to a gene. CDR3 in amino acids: CASSPTGTGVSYEQYF. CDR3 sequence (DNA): TGTGCCAGCAGTCCGACCGGGACAGGGGTATCCTACGAGCAGTACTTC.

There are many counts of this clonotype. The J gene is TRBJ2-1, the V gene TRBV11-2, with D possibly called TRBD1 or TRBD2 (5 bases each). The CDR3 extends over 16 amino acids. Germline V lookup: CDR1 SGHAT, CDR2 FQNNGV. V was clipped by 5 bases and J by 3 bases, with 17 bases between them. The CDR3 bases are TGTGCCAGCAGCCCTCCGGGACCCCTGGTCTACAATGAGCAGTTCTTC. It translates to CASSPPGPLVYNEQFF.

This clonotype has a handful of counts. The CDR3 reads CASSLMTGVLDEQFF. DNA of the CDR3: TGTGCCAGCAGCTTAATGACAGGCGTATTAGATGAGCAGTTCTTC. The rearrangement uses TRBV5-6 and TRBJ2-1; possible D gene TRBD1, 6 bases. V was trimmed by 2 bases and J by 8 bases, leaving 17 bases between them. The CDR3 has 15 residues. CDR1 is SGHDT and CDR2 is YYEEEE in the germline V gene.

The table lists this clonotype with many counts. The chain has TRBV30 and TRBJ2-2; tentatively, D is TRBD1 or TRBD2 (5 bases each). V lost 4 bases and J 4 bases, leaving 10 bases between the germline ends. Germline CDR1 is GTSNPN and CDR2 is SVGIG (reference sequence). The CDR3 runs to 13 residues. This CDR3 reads CAWTGTFTGELFF. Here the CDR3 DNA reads TGTGCCTGGACAGGGACCTTCACCGGGGAGCTGTTTTTT.

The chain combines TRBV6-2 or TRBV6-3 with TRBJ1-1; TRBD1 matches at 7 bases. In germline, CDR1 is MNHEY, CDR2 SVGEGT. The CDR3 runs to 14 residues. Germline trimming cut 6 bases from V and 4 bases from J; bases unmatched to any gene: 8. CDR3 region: CASRKDRVGTEAFF. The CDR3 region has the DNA TGTGCCAGCAGAAAAGACAGGGTTGGCACTGAAGCTTTCTTT.

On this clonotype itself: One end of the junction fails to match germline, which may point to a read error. The chain's CDR3 is CASSIGVGVSSQPQHF. The CDR3 DNA sequence: TGTGCCAGTAGTATAGGGGTAGGCGTTAGCAGTCAGCCCCAGCATTTT. The rearrangement joins TRBV19 to TRBJ1-5; D unresolved. The germline V gene has CDR1 LNHDA and CDR2 SQIVND (reference sequence). The CDR3 is 16 residues long.

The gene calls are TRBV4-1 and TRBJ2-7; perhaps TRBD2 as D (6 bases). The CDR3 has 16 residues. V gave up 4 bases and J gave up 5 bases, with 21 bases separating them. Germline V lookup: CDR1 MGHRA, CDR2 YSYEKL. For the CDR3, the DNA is TGCGCCAGCAGCCCGCTCACTGAGGAGGGTCGGAACGAGCAGTACTTC. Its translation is CASSPLTEEGRNEQYF.

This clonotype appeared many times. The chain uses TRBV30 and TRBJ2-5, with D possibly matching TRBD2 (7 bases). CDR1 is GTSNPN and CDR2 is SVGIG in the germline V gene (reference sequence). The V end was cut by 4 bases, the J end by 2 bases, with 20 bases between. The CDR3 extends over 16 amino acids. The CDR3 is CAWTSEGGGWQETQYF. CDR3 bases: TGTGCCTGGACCTCGGAGGGGGGGGGTTGGCAAGAGACCCAGTACTTC.

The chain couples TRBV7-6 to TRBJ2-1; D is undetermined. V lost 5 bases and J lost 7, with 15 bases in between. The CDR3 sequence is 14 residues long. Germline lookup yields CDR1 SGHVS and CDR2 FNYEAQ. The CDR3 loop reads CASSPILGENEQFF. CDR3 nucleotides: TGTGCCAGCAGCCCGATTTTGGGCGAGAATGAGCAGTTCTTC.

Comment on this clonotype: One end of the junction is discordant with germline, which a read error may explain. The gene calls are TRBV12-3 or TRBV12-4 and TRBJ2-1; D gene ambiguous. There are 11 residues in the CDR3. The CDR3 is CASRLESEQFF. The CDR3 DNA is TGTGCCAGCAGATTAGAGAGTGAGCAGTTCTTC.